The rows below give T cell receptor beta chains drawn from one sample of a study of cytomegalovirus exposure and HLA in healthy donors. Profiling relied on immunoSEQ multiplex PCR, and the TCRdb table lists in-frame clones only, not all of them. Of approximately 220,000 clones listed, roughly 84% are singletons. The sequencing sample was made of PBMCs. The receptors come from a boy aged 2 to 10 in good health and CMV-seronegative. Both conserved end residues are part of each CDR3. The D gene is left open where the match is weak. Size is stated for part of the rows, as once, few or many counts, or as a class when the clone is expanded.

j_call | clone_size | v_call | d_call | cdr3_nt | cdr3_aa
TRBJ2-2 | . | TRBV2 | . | TGTGCCAGCAGCAGGGACACCGGGGAGCTGTTTTTT | CASSRDTGELFF
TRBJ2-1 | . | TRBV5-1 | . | TGCGCCAGCAGCTGGGACCCCCGCCGGGGGGCGAGGGGTCGGGATGAGCAGTTCTTC | CASSWDPRRGARGRDEQFF
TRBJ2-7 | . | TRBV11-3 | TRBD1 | TGTGCCAGCAGCTTGACAGGGCGTCCCTACGAGCAGTACTTC | CASSLTGRPYEQYF
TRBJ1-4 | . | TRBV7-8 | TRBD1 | TGTGCCAGCAGCTTAGGGACAGGGATAACTAATGAAAAACTGTTTTTT | CASSLGTGITNEKLFF
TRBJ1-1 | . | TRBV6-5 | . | TGTGCCAGCGGGGATGGACTCGGGGCTTTCTTT | CASGDGLGAFF
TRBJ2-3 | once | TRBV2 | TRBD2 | TGTGCCAGCAGGCGGGAGGGCCGGGAAGATACGCAGTATTTT | CASRREGREDTQYF
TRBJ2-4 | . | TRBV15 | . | TGTGCCACCAGCACCGGGACTGCCCAAAACATTCAGTACTTC | CATSTGTAQNIQYF
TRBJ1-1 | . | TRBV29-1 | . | TGCAGCGTTGAAGTCAGGGGCCCGAACACTGAAGCTTTCTTT | CSVEVRGPNTEAFF
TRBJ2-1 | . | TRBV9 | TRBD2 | TGTGCCAGCAGCGTAGGCGGGGGGCTCCTTCATTTATCCTACAATGAGCAGTTCTTC | CASSVGGGLLHLSYNEQFF
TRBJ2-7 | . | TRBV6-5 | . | TGTGCCAGCAGCCGGACTTTTTTCTACGAGCAGTACTTC | CASSRTFFYEQYF
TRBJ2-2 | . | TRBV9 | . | TGTGCCAGCAGCGCCGGGGGAGTCTTGCTCACCGGGGAGCTGTTTTTT | CASSAGGVLLTGELFF
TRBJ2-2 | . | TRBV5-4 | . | TGTGCCAGCAGCTTGGGGCCGAACACCGGGGAGCTGTTTTTT | CASSLGPNTGELFF
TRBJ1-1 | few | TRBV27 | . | TGTGCCAGCAGTTCCCAGGGGTCCGGTGAAGCTTTCTTT | CASSSQGSGEAFF
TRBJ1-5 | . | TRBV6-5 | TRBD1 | TGTGCCAGCAGTGATGGGACAGCTAGTCAGCCCCAGCATTTT | CASSDGTASQPQHF
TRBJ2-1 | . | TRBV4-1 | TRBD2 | TGCGCCAGCAGCCACTATAGCGGGAAGCACAATGAGCAGTTCTTC | CASSHYSGKHNEQFF
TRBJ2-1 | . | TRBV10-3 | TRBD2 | TGTGCCATCAGCGACGACTCAAGCGGGGGATTTTACAATGAGCAGTTCTTC | CAISDDSSGGFYNEQFF
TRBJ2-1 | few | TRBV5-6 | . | TGTGCCAGCAGCTTGGAGTACAGGGCCACCTACAATGAGCAGTTCTTC | CASSLEYRATYNEQFF
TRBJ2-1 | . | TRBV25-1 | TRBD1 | TGTGCCAGCAGTGAATATTGGACAGGGGAGGCCTACAATGAGCAGTTCTTC | CASSEYWTGEAYNEQFF
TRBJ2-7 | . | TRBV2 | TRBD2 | TGTGCCAGCAGGGGGGGGACTAGCGGTTACTACGAGCAGTACTTC | CASRGGTSGYYEQYF
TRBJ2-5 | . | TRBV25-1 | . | TGTGCCAGCAGTGGAGGGCTGCTACAAGAGACCCAGTACTTC | CASSGGLLQETQYF